Listed below are T cell receptor beta chains from one sample, sequenced in a study of beta chain features in type 1 diabetes. Method: immunoSEQ multiplex PCR; TCRdb's copy keeps in-frame clones and lacks some. The sample carries 300,000 to 400,000 clones, 10% to 15% recorded once. The sequenced sample was naive CD4+ T cells from blood. Every receptor here comes from a man aged 18 to 30 in good health. Each CDR3 is given with its conserved first and last residue. A D gene is named only where the DNA matches it firmly. The size entry is marked missing in some rows and otherwise reads once, few, many or a size class.

v_call	j_call	d_call	clone_size	cdr3_nt	cdr3_aa
TRBV19	TRBJ1-4	.	few	TGTGCCAGTTCCGGGATGGCTGCAACTAATGAAAAACTGTTTTTT	CASSGMAATNEKLFF
TRBV5-4	TRBJ2-1	TRBD2	few	TGTGCCAGCAGCTCGGGGGGGACTAGCGGGAGGAATGAGCAGTTCTTC	CASSSGGTSGRNEQFF
TRBV10-3	TRBJ2-7	TRBD1	few	TGTGCCATAAGGACAGGGACATTCGAGCAGTACTTC	CAIRTGTFEQYF
TRBV7-2	TRBJ1-2	.	.	TGTGCCAGCAGCTTATCGACCCAGGTGGAAAAGGGCTACACCTTC	CASSLSTQVEKGYTF
TRBV5-4	TRBJ1-2	.	.	TGTGCCAGCAGCTTGTGGGCAGGGCAGGGCCGTGGCTACACCTTC	CASSLWAGQGRGYTF
TRBV29-1	TRBJ1-1	.	.	TGCAGCGCCAAAGTGGGGGGGGACACTGAAGCTTTCTTT	CSAKVGGDTEAFF
TRBV5-1	TRBJ2-1	TRBD2	.	TGCGCCAGCAGCTTGGAGGCGGGGGGTGTTGATGAGCAGTTCTTC	CASSLEAGGVDEQFF
TRBV27	TRBJ2-1	TRBD2	.	TGTGCCAGCAAGCTAGCGGGAGGTGCCTACAATGAGCAGTTCTTC	CASKLAGGAYNEQFF
TRBV23-1	TRBJ1-1	TRBD1	few	TGCGCCAGCAGGATAGGGACAGGGGGGGACGAGGACACTGAAGCTTTCTTT	CASRIGTGGDEDTEAFF
TRBV9	TRBJ1-4	TRBD1	few	TGTGCCAGCAGCGCTGACAGGGGGGGTGAAAAACTGTTTTTT	CASSADRGGEKLFF
TRBV5-4	TRBJ2-7	.	.	TGTGCCAGCAGCCCGGCCAGGGCCTACGAGCAGTACTTC	CASSPARAYEQYF
TRBV28	TRBJ2-7	.	few	TGTGCCAGCTTGGAGGACCCCAGAAGACATCAGCAGTACTTC	CASLEDPRRHQQYF
TRBV29-1	TRBJ1-1	.	few	TGCAGCGCAAAGTCCGGGACTTTGAACACTGAAGCTTTCTTT	CSAKSGTLNTEAFF
TRBV5-5	TRBJ2-7	TRBD1	.	TGTGCCAGCAGCTTGTTGACAGGGGCGGACTACGAGCAGTACTTC	CASSLLTGADYEQYF
TRBV28	TRBJ2-7	.	few	TGTGCTTCTGGGGGCAGGCAGAAAGGGCAGTACTTC	CASGGRQKGQYF
TRBV12-5	TRBJ1-2	.	few	TGTGCTAGTGCCCAATGGGGCCACGCTAACTATGGCTACACCTTC	CASAQWGHANYGYTF
TRBV18	TRBJ1-6	.	few	TGTGCCAGCTCACCGAACGGGAATTCACCCCTCCACTTT	CASSPNGNSPLHF
TRBV28	TRBJ2-1	TRBD2	few	TGTGCCAGCAGTCTCACTATGGGGGCGGGAGGGCAGTTCTTC	CASSLTMGAGGQFF
TRBV21-1	TRBJ2-7	.	.	TGTGCCAGCAGCACGCCACGTGCCGGGGGACAGGGGGCCAGCCAATACTACTACGAGCAGTACTTC	CASSTPRAGGQGASQYYYEQYF
TRBV4-3	TRBJ1-2	.	few	TGCGCCAGCAGCCAAGACGGTCCTGACTATGGCTACACCTTC	CASSQDGPDYGYTF
TRBV15	TRBJ1-1	TRBD1	few	TGTGCCACCAGCAAAAGACAGGGGCCACTGAACACTGAAGCTTTCTTT	CATSKRQGPLNTEAFF
TRBV7-2	TRBJ2-7	.	.	TGTGCCAGCAGCTTAGGTCAGGCTCCCACCTACGAGCAGTACTTC	CASSLGQAPTYEQYF
TRBV11-1	TRBJ2-3	TRBD1	few	TGTGCCAGCAGCGACAGGGTCACAGATACGCAGTATTTT	CASSDRVTDTQYF